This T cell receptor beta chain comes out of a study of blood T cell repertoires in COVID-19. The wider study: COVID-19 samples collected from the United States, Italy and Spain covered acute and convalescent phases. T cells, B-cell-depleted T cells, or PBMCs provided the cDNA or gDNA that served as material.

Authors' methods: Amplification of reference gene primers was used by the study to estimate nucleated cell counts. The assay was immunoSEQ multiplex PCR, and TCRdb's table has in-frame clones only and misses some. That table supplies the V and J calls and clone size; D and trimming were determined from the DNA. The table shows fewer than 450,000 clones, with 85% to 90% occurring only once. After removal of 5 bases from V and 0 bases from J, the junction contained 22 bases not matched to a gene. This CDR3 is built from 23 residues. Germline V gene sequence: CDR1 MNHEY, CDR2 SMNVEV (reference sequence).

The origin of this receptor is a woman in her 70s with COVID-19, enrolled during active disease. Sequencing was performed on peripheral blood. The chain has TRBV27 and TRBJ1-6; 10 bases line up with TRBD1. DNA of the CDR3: TGTGCCAGCAGTCCGCCTCCTTACATTTGGGGGACAGGGGAGAGCTCCTATAATTCACCCCTCCACTTT. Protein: CASSPPPYIWGTGESSYNSPLHF.